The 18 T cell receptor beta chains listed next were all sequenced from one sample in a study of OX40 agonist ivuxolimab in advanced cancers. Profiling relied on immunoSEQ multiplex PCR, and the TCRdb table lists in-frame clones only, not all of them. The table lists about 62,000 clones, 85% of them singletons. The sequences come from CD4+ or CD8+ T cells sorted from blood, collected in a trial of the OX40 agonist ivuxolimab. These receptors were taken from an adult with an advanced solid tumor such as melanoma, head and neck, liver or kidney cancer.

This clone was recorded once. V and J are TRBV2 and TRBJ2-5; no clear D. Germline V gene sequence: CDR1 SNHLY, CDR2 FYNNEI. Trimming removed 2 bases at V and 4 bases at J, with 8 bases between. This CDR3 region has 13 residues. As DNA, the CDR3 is TGTGCCAGCAGTGAACGGCTGCGAGAGACCCAGTACTTC. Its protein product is CASSERLRETQYF.

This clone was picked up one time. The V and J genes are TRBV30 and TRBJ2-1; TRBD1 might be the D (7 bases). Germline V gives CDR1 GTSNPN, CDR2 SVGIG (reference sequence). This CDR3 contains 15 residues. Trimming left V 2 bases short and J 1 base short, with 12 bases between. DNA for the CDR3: TGTGCCTGGAGTTGGGCAGGGGGGTCCTACAATGAGCAGTTCTTC. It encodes CAWSWAGGSYNEQFF.

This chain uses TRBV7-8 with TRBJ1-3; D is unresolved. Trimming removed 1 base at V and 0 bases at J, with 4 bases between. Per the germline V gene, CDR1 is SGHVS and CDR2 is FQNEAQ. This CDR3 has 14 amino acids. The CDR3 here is CASSLGNSGNTIYF. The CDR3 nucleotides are TGTGCCAGCAGCTTAGGCAACTCTGGAAACACCATATATTTT.

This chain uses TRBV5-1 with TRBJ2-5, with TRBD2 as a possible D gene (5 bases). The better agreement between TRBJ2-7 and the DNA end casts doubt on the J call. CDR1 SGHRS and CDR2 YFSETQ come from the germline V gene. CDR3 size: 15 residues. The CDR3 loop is CASSLVGSRSYEQYF. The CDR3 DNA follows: TGCGCCAGCAGCTTGGTTGGGAGCCGCTCCTACGAGCAGTACTTC.

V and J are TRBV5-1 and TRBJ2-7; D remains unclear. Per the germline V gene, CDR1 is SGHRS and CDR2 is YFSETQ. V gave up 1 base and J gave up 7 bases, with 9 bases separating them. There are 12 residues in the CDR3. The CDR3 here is CASSLFVAEQYF. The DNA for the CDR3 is TGCGCCAGCAGCTTGTTCGTGGCGGAGCAGTACTTC.

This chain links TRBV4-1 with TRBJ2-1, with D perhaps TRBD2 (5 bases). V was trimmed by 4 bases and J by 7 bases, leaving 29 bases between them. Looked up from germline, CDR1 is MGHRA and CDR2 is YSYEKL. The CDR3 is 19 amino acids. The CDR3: CASSRQPTRRGRGWNEQFF. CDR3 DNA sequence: TGCGCCAGCAGCCGCCAACCAACCCGCCGAGGGAGAGGTTGGAATGAGCAGTTCTTC.

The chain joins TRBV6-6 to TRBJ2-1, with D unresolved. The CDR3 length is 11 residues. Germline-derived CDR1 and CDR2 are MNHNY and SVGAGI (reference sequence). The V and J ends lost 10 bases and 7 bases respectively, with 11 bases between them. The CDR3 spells CATSHGNEQFF. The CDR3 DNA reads TGTGCCACGAGCCATGGGAATGAGCAGTTCTTC.

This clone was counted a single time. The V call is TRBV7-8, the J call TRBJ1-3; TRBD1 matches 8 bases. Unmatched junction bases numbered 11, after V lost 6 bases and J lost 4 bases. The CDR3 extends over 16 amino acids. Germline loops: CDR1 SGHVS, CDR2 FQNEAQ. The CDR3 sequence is CASSALRTGSGNTIYF. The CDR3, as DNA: TGTGCCAGCAGTGCGCTCCGGACAGGGAGCGGAAACACCATATATTTT.

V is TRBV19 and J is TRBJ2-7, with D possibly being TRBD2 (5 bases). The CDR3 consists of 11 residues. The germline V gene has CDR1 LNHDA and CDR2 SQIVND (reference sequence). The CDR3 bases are TGTGCGTCTGGGAGAGATTACGAGCAGTACTTC. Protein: CASGRDYEQYF.

The CDR3 region has the DNA TGTGCCAGCAGCCGCCACGGGGAAACAGATACGCAGTATTTT. The encoded protein is CASSRHGETDTQYF. This chain joins TRBV11-2 and TRBJ2-3; possible D gene TRBD2, 5 bases. CDR1 and CDR2 (germline): SGHAT, FQNNGV. The CDR3 is 14 residues long. The V and J ends lost 5 bases and 3 bases respectively, with 12 bases between them.

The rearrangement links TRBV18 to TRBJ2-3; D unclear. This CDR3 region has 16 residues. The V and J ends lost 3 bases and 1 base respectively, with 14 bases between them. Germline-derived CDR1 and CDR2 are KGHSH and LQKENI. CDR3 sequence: CASSPRVRRGTDTQYF. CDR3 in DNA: TGTGCCAGCTCACCCCGTGTTAGGCGTGGCACAGATACGCAGTATTTT.

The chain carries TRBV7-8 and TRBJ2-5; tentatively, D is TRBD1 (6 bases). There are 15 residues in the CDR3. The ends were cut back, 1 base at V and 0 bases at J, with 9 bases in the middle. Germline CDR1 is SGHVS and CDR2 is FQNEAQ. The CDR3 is CASSLGRGHQETQYF. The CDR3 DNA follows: TGTGCCAGCAGCTTAGGCAGGGGCCACCAAGAGACCCAGTACTTC.

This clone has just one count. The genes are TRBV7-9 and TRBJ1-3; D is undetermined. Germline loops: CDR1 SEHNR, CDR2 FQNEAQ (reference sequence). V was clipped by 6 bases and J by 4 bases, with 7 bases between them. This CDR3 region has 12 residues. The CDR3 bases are TGTGCCAGCAGTTTCAGGGGAAACACCATATATTTT. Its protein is CASSFRGNTIYF.

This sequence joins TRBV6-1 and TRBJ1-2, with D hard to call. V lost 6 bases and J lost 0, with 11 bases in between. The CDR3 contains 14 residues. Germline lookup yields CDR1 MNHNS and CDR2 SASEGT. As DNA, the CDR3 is TGTGCCAGCAGGAGGTCAGGAGCTAACTATGGCTACACCTTC. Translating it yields CASRRSGANYGYTF.

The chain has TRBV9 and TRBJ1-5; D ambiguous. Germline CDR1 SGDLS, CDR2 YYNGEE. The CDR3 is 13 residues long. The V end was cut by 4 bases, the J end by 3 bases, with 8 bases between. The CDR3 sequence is CASSLSVNQPQHF. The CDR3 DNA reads TGTGCCAGCAGCCTCTCTGTCAATCAGCCCCAGCATTTT. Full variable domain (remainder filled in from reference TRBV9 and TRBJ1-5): DSGVTQTPKHLITATGQRVTLRCSPRSGDLSVYWYQQSLDQGLQFLIQYYNGEERAKGNILERFSAQQFPDLHSELNLSSLELGDSALYFCASSLSVNQPQHFGDGTRLSIL.

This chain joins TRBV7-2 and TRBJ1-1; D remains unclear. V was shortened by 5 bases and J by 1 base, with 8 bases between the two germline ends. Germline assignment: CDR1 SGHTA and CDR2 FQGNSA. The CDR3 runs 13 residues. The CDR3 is CASSTAENTEAFF. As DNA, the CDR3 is TGTGCCAGCAGCACCGCGGAGAACACTGAAGCTTTCTTT.

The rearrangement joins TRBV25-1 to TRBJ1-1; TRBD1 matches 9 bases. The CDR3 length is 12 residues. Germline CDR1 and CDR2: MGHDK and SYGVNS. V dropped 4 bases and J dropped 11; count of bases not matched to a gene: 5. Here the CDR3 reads CASSAGQGFAFF. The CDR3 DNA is TGTGCCAGCAGTGCCGGACAGGGGTTTGCTTTCTTT.

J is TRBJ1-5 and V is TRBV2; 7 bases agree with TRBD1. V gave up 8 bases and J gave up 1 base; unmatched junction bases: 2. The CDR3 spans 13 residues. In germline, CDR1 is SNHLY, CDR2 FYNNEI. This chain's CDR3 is CASDRASNQPQHF. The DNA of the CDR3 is TGTGCCAGCGACAGGGCGAGCAATCAGCCCCAGCATTTT.